The 14 T cell receptor beta chains given below trace back to one sample, sequenced in a study of blood T cell repertoires in COVID-19. Here immunoSEQ multiplex PCR was the method, and the copy in TCRdb shows in-frame clones only, minus some. The sample lists 26,000 or so clones, 90% seen once, with roughly 10% in the top ten. Sample: peripheral blood. The receptors derive from a man aged 65 to 85 with acute or convalescent COVID-19.

This chain uses TRBV10-3 with TRBJ2-1, with a tentative D call TRBD2 (5 bases). Germline CDR1 is ENHRY and CDR2 is SYGVKD. This CDR3 contains 13 residues. Trimming cost V 8 bases and J 1 base, with 9 bases left between them. CDR3: CAIQTGSYNEQFF. In DNA form, the CDR3 reads TGTGCCATCCAGACGGGGTCCTACAATGAGCAGTTCTTC.

The rearrangement joins TRBV13 to TRBJ2-1; D is perhaps TRBD1 (6 bases). The CDR3 length is 16 residues. V was shortened by 4 bases and J by 6 bases, with 19 bases between the two germline ends. Looked up from germline, CDR1 is PRHDT and CDR2 is FYEKMQ (reference sequence). CDR3 sequence (DNA): TGTGCCAGCAGCTCACGGACAGAAAGTACTTTCAATGAGCAGTTCTTC. It specifies CASSSRTESTFNEQFF.

The chain combines TRBV25-1 with TRBJ2-1; 8 nucleotides align to TRBD2. The V gene end was trimmed by 1 base and the J gene end by 10 bases; junction bases not matched to a gene: 12. Germline assignment: CDR1 MGHDK and CDR2 SYGVNS. The CDR3 is made up of 16 amino acids. As DNA, the CDR3 is TGTGCCAGCAGTGAATTTAGAGGTCTAGCGGGCAGCGAGCAGTTCTTC. This sequence encodes CASSEFRGLAGSEQFF. The full variable domain, its missing parts supplied by reference TRBV25-1 and TRBJ2-1, is EADIYQTPRYLVIGTGKKITLECSQTMGHDKMYWYQQDPGMELHLIHYSYGVNSTEKGDLSSESTVSRIRTEHFPLTLESARPSHTSQYLCASSEFRGLAGSEQFFGPGTRLTVL.

This rearrangement joins TRBV28 to TRBJ1-1, with TRBD1 matching over 7 bases. The trim removed 6 bases at V and 0 bases at J, leaving 1 base unmatched. Germline assignment: CDR1 MDHEN and CDR2 SYDVKM. CDR3 size: 13 residues. The CDR3 sequence is CASRGQLNTEAFF. As DNA, the CDR3 is TGTGCCAGCAGGGGACAGCTGAACACTGAAGCTTTCTTT.

V gene TRBV2 combines with J gene TRBJ1-4, with D perhaps matching TRBD1 (5 bases). The V gene's germline CDR1 is SNHLY and CDR2 FYNNEI. The CDR3 consists of 13 residues. V was clipped by 7 bases and J by 4 bases, with 10 bases between them. The CDR3 reads CASMDTFNEKLFF. CDR3 nucleotide sequence: TGTGCCAGCATGGACACGTTTAATGAAAAACTGTTTTTT.

The chain uses TRBV3-1 (or the pseudogene TRBV3-2) and TRBJ2-7; the D gene is possibly TRBD1 (6 bases). Germline V gene lookup returns CDR1 LGHDT and CDR2 YNNKEL (reference sequence). CDR3 size: 18 residues. Trimming removed 4 bases from V and 4 bases from J, with 26 bases in between. The CDR3 region is CASSPRLIQGNRQYEQYF. In nucleotides, the CDR3 is TGTGCCAGCAGCCCGAGGCTCATACAGGGAAATCGCCAATACGAGCAGTACTTC.

The chain uses TRBV11-1 and TRBJ2-1; D uncertain. Germline V gives CDR1 SGHAT, CDR2 FQDESV (reference sequence). The germline V and J ends were trimmed by 1 base and 4 bases, with 5 bases remaining between them. This CDR3 comprises 13 residues. The CDR3 DNA sequence: TGTGCCAGCAGCTTAGACACATACAATGAGCAGTTCTTC. It translates to CASSLDTYNEQFF.

The V call is TRBV29-1, the J call TRBJ1-2; weak D call: TRBD1 (6 bases). V was trimmed by 5 bases and J by 3 bases, leaving 16 bases between them. Germline CDR1 SQVTM, CDR2 ANQGSEA. The CDR3 length is 14 residues. The CDR3 DNA sequence: TGCAGCGTTCTCGCAGGGGAGAAGGACTATGGCTACACCTTC. It specifies CSVLAGEKDYGYTF.

The rearrangement joins TRBV10-1 to TRBJ1-3; D is unclear. The CDR3 runs 13 residues. V was pared by 5 bases and J by 0 bases, with 5 bases between. The germline V gene encodes CDR1 WNHNN and CDR2 SYGVQD (reference sequence). CDR3 residues: CASSQHSGNTIYF. Here the CDR3 DNA reads TGCGCCAGCAGTCAACACTCTGGAAACACCATATATTTT.

CDR3 nucleotides: TGTGCCAGCAGGTCGGGACTGACGACTTCACCCCTCCACTTT. Its translation: CASRSGLTTSPLHF. This chain uses TRBV7-9 with TRBJ1-6, with D maybe TRBD1 (5 bases). The CDR3 totals 14 residues. The germline V gene has CDR1 SEHNR and CDR2 FQNEAQ (reference sequence). Trimming cost V 6 bases and J 9 bases, with 15 bases left between them.

V usage is TRBV18 and J usage is TRBJ1-1; D possibly corresponds to TRBD1 (6 bases). Trimming removed 3 bases at V and 0 bases at J, with 14 bases between. Germline CDR1 is KGHSH and CDR2 is LQKENI. CDR3 length equals 16 residues. The CDR3 nucleotides read TGTGCCAGCTCACCCTCACAGGGATCAATGAACACTGAAGCTTTCTTT. Translated: CASSPSQGSMNTEAFF. The full variable domain, with the rest looked up from reference TRBV18 and TRBJ1-1, is NAGVMQNPRHLVRRRGQEARLRCSPMKGHSHVYWYRQLPEEGLKFMVYLQKENIIDESGMPKERFSAEFPKEGPSILRIQQVVRGDSAAYFCASSPSQGSMNTEAFFGQGTRLTVV.

This clone was seen more than once but under ten times. The chain joins TRBV4-2 to TRBJ1-2; D is undetermined. The CDR3 contains 16 residues. Germline V gives CDR1 LGHNA, CDR2 YNFKEQ. V lost 1 base and J 6 bases, leaving 18 bases between the germline ends. DNA of the CDR3: TGTGCCAGCAGCCAAGTAGGCCCCCGGGAGGAAGATGGCTACACCTTC. Amino acids: CASSQVGPREEDGYTF.

V and J are TRBV6-5 and TRBJ2-3, with TRBD2 matching over 10 bases. V lost 4 bases, J lost 3 bases, and 4 bases stayed unmatched. CDR3 length equals 15 residues. Germline assignment: CDR1 MNHEY and CDR2 SVGAGI. CDR3 in DNA: TGTGCCAGCAGTTCCGCTAGCGGGAGTACAGATACGCAGTATTTT. Translating gives CASSSASGSTDTQYF.

The V call is TRBV5-4, the J call TRBJ2-7; tentative D call: TRBD2 (6 bases). The CDR3 consists of 13 residues. V was trimmed by 2 bases and J by 3 bases, leaving 9 bases between them. Germline V gene sequence: CDR1 SGHNT, CDR2 YYREEE (reference sequence). CDR3 sequence: CASSFYGSYEQYF. The CDR3 DNA reads TGTGCCAGCAGCTTTTACGGGAGCTACGAGCAGTACTTC.